The 28 T cell receptor beta chains below all came from one sample that was sequenced in a study of beta chain features in type 1 diabetes. Reverse transcription of all isolated RNA meant that expressed TCRB transcripts were sequenced. TCRdb's table, derived via immunoSEQ multiplex PCR, lists solely in-frame clones and lacks some. The data hold about half a million clones, with more than 9.5% observed a single time. Sequencing was done on a sample of naive CD4+ T cells from blood. The receptors were gathered from a woman between 18 and 29 years old in good health.

This clone was detected only a few times. The V gene is TRBV19, the J gene TRBJ2-7; D not resolved. The CDR3 has 9 amino acids. Germline CDR1 and CDR2: LNHDA and SQIVND (reference sequence). V lost 9 bases to trimming and J lost 3 bases, with 3 bases between them. CDR3 bases: TGTGCCAGGGGCTACGAGCAGTACGTC. Its translation is CARGYEQYV.

This clone has a handful of counts. CDR3: CASSQDKSRGKGENSPLHF. CDR3 bases: TGCGCCAGCAGCCAAGATAAGTCCCGGGGTAAGGGTGAGAATTCACCCCTCCACTTT. The chain has TRBV4-3 and TRBJ1-6, with D uncertain. Germline assignment: CDR1 LGHNA and CDR2 YSLEER. V was trimmed by 0 bases and J by 7 bases, leaving 22 bases between them. The CDR3 length is 19 residues.

This clone was seen a handful of times. J is TRBJ2-3 and V is TRBV5-1; D is unresolved. V was clipped by 1 base and J by 2 bases, with 5 bases between them. The CDR3 consists of 13 residues. CDR1 is SGHRS and CDR2 is YFSETQ in the germline V gene. CDR3 in amino acids: CASSLSNTDTQYF. CDR3 coding DNA: TGCGCCAGCAGCTTGAGCAACACAGATACGCAGTATTTT.

There are a few counts of this clone. The chain combines TRBV7-3 with TRBJ1-2; the D is unclear. CDR1 is SGHTA and CDR2 is FQGTGA in the germline V gene. This CDR3 is built from 16 residues. Deletions cut 2 bases from V and 4 bases from J, with 17 bases between. CDR3 nucleotide sequence: TGTGCCAGCAGCTTATATCCCCGGGAGATCGGCTATGGCTACACCTTC. Its translation: CASSLYPREIGYGYTF. The whole variable domain, filled in from reference TRBV7-3 and TRBJ1-2, reads GAGVSQTPSNKVTEKGKYVELRCDPISGHTALYWYRQSLGQGPEFLIYFQGTGAADDSGLPNDRFFAVRPEGSVSTLKIQRTERGDSAVYLCASSLYPREIGYGYTFGSGTRLTVV.

V usage is TRBV7-6 and J usage is TRBJ2-3; D may be TRBD2 (7 bases). Trimming pared 0 bases from V and 3 bases from J, leaving 16 bases between. This CDR3 contains 17 residues. Germline V lookup: CDR1 SGHVS, CDR2 FNYEAQ. CDR3 in DNA: TGTGCCAGCAGCTTAGCCCTGAGGGGGGGGTCGACAGATACGCAGTATTTT. Amino acids: CASSLALRGGSTDTQYF.

With respect to this clone: Other nucleotide sequences from this sample produce the same CDR3. This chain joins TRBV28 and TRBJ1-2; tentative D call: TRBD1 (6 bases). The CDR3 runs to 12 residues. The V gene lost 6 bases and the J gene lost 2 bases, with 7 bases spanning the gap. The germline V gene has CDR1 MDHEN and CDR2 SYDVKM. The CDR3 DNA reads as TGTGCCAGCAGCACAGGGAACTATGGCTACACCTTC. This sequence encodes CASSTGNYGYTF.

CDR3 nucleotides: TGTGCCAGCAGCTTAGGATCAGGGAACACTGAAGCTTTCTTT. This sequence encodes CASSLGSGNTEAFF. The chain uses TRBV7-6 and TRBJ1-1; D not resolved. V shed 1 base and J shed 1 base, with 7 bases lying between them. Germline V gene data show CDR1 as SGHVS and CDR2 as FNYEAQ. The CDR3 spans 14 residues.

The gene calls are TRBV29-1 and TRBJ1-5; 7 nucleotides match TRBD1. The CDR3 sequence is 13 residues long. Germline trimming cut 4 bases from V and 7 bases from J; bases unmatched to any gene: 7. CDR1 and CDR2 from the germline V gene are SQVTM and ANQGSEA. Here the CDR3 reads CSVGRGPRQPQHF. The CDR3 coding sequence is TGCAGCGTTGGAAGGGGGCCGAGGCAGCCCCAGCATTTT.

The gene calls are TRBV18 and TRBJ2-3, with D possibly being TRBD1 (6 bases). The germline V gene has CDR1 KGHSH and CDR2 LQKENI. The V gene lost 3 bases and the J gene lost 4 bases, with 11 bases spanning the gap. The CDR3 runs to 14 residues. This chain's CDR3 is CASSPVDSPDTQYF. The CDR3 bases are TGTGCCAGCTCACCGGTGGACAGCCCAGATACGCAGTATTTT.

Only a few counts were recorded for this clone. V and J are TRBV19 and TRBJ2-3, with D possibly being TRBD1 (5 bases). The CDR3 spans 14 residues. Germline values: CDR1 LNHDA, CDR2 SQIVND (reference sequence). V was shortened by 4 bases and J by 1 base, with 9 bases between the two germline ends. The DNA for the CDR3 is TGTGCCAGTAGTAAAGGACACGGCACAGATACGCAGTATTTT. Protein product: CASSKGHGTDTQYF.

The chain joins TRBV12-5 to TRBJ2-3; 10 positions match TRBD1. The CDR3 runs to 17 residues. Germline CDR1 is LGHNT and CDR2 is FRNRAP. V lost 4 bases to trimming and J lost 5 bases; unmatched junction nucleotides: 12. The CDR3 here is CASGSGTDRGHQDTQYF. The CDR3 DNA follows: TGTGCTAGTGGTTCTGGTACCGACAGGGGGCATCAAGATACGCAGTATTTT.

The V gene is TRBV9, the J gene TRBJ1-1; D uncertain. This CDR3 has 15 amino acids. CDR1 is SGDLS, CDR2 YYNGEE, per germline. V lost 0 bases and J lost 2, with 11 bases in between. The CDR3 DNA reads TGTGCCAGCAGCGTAGCCCCCGTTGGTAACACTGAAGCTTTCTTT. It is translated as CASSVAPVGNTEAFF.

The V gene is TRBV2, the J gene TRBJ2-3; D call uncertain. Between the trimmed V and J ends, which lost 6 bases and 2 bases, there was a span of 12 bases. Per the germline V gene, CDR1 is SNHLY and CDR2 is FYNNEI. There are 14 residues in the CDR3. CDR3 residues: CASSPSQSTDTQYF. The CDR3 coding sequence is TGTGCCAGCAGCCCCAGTCAATCCACAGATACGCAGTATTTT.

The chain links TRBV28 to TRBJ2-1; D is undetermined. CDR1 is MDHEN and CDR2 is SYDVKM in the germline V gene. V was trimmed by 6 bases and J by 6 bases, leaving 15 bases between them. This CDR3 is built from 14 residues. In DNA, the CDR3 is TGTGCCAGCAGCCGTTGGGGATACTCCAATGAGCAGTTCTTC. Protein sequence: CASSRWGYSNEQFF.

This clone came up many times. The chain is built from TRBV25-1 and TRBJ2-7, with 9 bases matching TRBD1. The length of the CDR3 is 15 residues. The V and J ends lost 4 bases and 0 bases, in that order; junction bases with no gene match: 4. Looked up from germline, CDR1 is MGHDK and CDR2 is SYGVNS. The CDR3 here is CASSVPGQGSYEQYF. CDR3 sequence (DNA): TGTGCCAGCAGTGTACCGGGACAGGGCTCCTACGAGCAGTACTTC.

This clone has more than one count but fewer than ten. The chain couples TRBV19 to TRBJ1-6; TRBD1 aligns across 7 bases. The V and J ends lost 4 bases and 7 bases, in that order; junction bases with no gene match: 4. The CDR3 runs to 14 residues. From germline, CDR1 is LNHDA and CDR2 SQIVND (reference sequence). The CDR3 loop reads CASSKGQTNSPLHF. The CDR3 coding sequence is TGTGCCAGTAGTAAGGGACAGACCAATTCACCCCTCCACTTT.

This clone was recorded a few times. The chain uses TRBV5-6 and TRBJ2-3; 7 bases are shared with TRBD1. The CDR3 runs to 16 residues. The trim removed 1 base at V and 2 bases at J, leaving 7 bases unmatched. The V gene's germline CDR1 is SGHDT and CDR2 YYEEEE. The CDR3 spells CASSLRTGGYTDTQYF. CDR3 sequence (DNA): TGTGCCAGCAGCTTGCGGACAGGAGGTTACACAGATACGCAGTATTTT. The full variable domain, rest sourced from reference TRBV5-6 and TRBJ2-3, is DAGVTQSPTHLIKTRGQQVTLRCSPKSGHDTVSWYQQALGQGPQFIFQYYEEEERQRGNFPDRFSGHQFPNYSSELNVNALLLGDSALYLCASSLRTGGYTDTQYFGPGTRLTVL.

Turning to this clone: The junction and the germline gene differ at one end; a read error may be behind it. The V gene is TRBV7-2, the J gene TRBJ1-5; 9 positions agree with TRBD1. This CDR3 region has 15 residues. The germline V gene encodes CDR1 SGHTA and CDR2 FQGNSA. The CDR3 region has the DNA TGTGCCAGCAGCCTAGCCCGGACAGGGGAACTGCCCCAGCATTTT. Translating it yields CASSLARTGELPQHF.

CDR3 bases: TGCGCCAGCAGTCATATACAAGGTCTCCAAGAGACCCAGTACTTC. Its protein product is CASSHIQGLQETQYF. The chain links TRBV23-1 to TRBJ2-5; the D is unclear. TRBV23-1 has ORF status, its function being uncertain. Trimming cost V 3 bases and J 1 base, with 12 bases left between them. The CDR3 has 15 residues.

This clone was recorded a few times. The V and J genes are TRBV29-1 and TRBJ1-4, with a tentative D call TRBD1 (5 bases). The CDR3 contains 11 residues. Germline lookup yields CDR1 SQVTM and CDR2 ANQGSEA. CDR3 loop: CSGQVNEKLFF. In DNA, the CDR3 is TGCAGTGGACAAGTTAATGAAAAACTGTTTTTT.

The chain is built from TRBV7-2 and TRBJ1-6; TRBD1 matches 7 bases. Per germline, CDR1 SGHTA and CDR2 FQGNSA. The CDR3 covers 15 residues. Trimming cost V 2 bases and J 7 bases; bases outside gene matches: 5. The CDR3 DNA follows: TGTGCCAGCAGCTTATCTCAGGGGGTAAATTCACCCCTCCACTTT. Amino acids: CASSLSQGVNSPLHF.

This clone appeared a few times. The chain recombines TRBV20-1 with TRBJ2-7; D is uncertain. The CDR3 extends over 11 amino acids. Germline V gene data show CDR1 as DFQATT and CDR2 as SNEGSKA (reference sequence). Trimming stripped 3 bases from V and 5 bases from J, with 8 bases between. The CDR3 coding sequence is TGCAGTGCTAGGGTCTGGGACGAGCAGTACTTC. It translates to CSARVWDEQYF.

This sequence joins TRBV18 and TRBJ2-5, with D possibly matching TRBD2 (5 bases). This CDR3 comprises 14 residues. The V and J ends lost 3 bases and 3 bases respectively, with 11 bases between them. Germline V gene lookup returns CDR1 KGHSH and CDR2 LQKENI. Written as DNA, the CDR3 is TGTGCCAGCTCACCCGGCGGGCCGGAAGAGACCCAGTACTTC. Protein: CASSPGGPEETQYF. The full variable domain, completed using reference TRBV18 and TRBJ2-5, is NAGVMQNPRHLVRRRGQEARLRCSPMKGHSHVYWYRQLPEEGLKFMVYLQKENIIDESGMPKERFSAEFPKEGPSILRIQQVVRGDSAAYFCASSPGGPEETQYFGPGTRLLVL.

The sample holds a few counts of this clone. This chain joins TRBV4-3 and TRBJ1-2; D is perhaps TRBD1 (6 bases). The CDR3 is 14 amino acids. CDR1 is LGHNA, CDR2 YSLEER, per germline. V dropped 4 bases and J dropped 7 bases, with 16 bases sitting between them. CDR3 amino acids: CASSRRVTGPGYTF. The CDR3 coding sequence is TGCGCCAGCAGCCGCAGGGTGACAGGACCTGGCTACACCTTC.

The chain joins TRBV7-2 to TRBJ2-7; D gene ambiguous. V was shortened by 3 bases and J by 4 bases, with 10 bases between the two germline ends. From germline, CDR1 is SGHTA and CDR2 FQGNSA. The CDR3 runs to 13 residues. The DNA of the CDR3 is TGTGCCAGCAGCTTCGGCGGCCAATACGAGCAGTACGTC. This encodes CASSFGGQYEQYV.

With regard to this clone: Distinct nucleotide sequences in the sample also encode this CDR3. The chain links TRBV5-1 to TRBJ2-5; unclear D gene. The CDR3 totals 14 residues. The V gene's germline CDR1 is SGHRS and CDR2 YFSETQ. The V gene lost 4 bases and the J gene lost 2 bases, with 12 bases spanning the gap. The CDR3 sequence: CASSLVGGQETQYF. The CDR3 DNA reads as TGCGCCAGCAGCCTCGTGGGTGGGCAAGAGACCCAGTACTTC.

The sample holds a few counts of this clone. The J gene is TRBJ2-5, the V gene TRBV5-1, with 10 bases identical to TRBD1. There are 16 residues in the CDR3. The J segment lost 4 bases and the V segment lost 0 bases, leaving 6 bases of the junction unmatched. Germline values: CDR1 SGHRS, CDR2 YFSETQ. CDR3 sequence: CASSLGATGGLETQYF. Written as DNA, the CDR3 is TGCGCCAGCAGCTTGGGGGCGACAGGGGGCTTAGAGACCCAGTACTTC. Full variable domain (remainder filled in from reference TRBV5-1 and TRBJ2-5): KAGVTQTPRYLIKTRGQQVTLSCSPISGHRSVSWYQQTPGQGLQFLFEYFSETQRNKGNFPGRFSGRQFSNSRSEMNVSTLELGDSALYLCASSLGATGGLETQYFGPGTRLLVL.

The V call is TRBV5-1, the J call TRBJ1-2, with D possibly TRBD1 on 6 matching bases. The CDR3 covers 15 residues. Germline V lookup: CDR1 SGHRS, CDR2 YFSETQ. The V end lost 4 bases, the J end lost 5 bases, and 18 bases lay between the germline ends. The CDR3 coding sequence is TGCGCCAGCAGCCCCGGGGGCCAAAATAATTATGGCTACACCTTC. It codes for CASSPGGQNNYGYTF.